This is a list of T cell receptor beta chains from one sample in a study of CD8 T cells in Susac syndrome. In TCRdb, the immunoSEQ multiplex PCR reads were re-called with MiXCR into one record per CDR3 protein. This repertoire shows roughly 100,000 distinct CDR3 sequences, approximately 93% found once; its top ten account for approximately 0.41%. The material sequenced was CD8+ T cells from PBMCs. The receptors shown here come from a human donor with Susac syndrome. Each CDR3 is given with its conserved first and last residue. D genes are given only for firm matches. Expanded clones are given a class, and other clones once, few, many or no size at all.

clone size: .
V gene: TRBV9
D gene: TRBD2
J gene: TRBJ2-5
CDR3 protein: CASSSGGEETQYF
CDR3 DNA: TGTGCCAGCAGCAGCGGGGGGGAAGAGACCCAGTACTTC

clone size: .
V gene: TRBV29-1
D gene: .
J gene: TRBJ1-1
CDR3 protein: CSVARENTEAFF
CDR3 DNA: TGCAGCGTTGCCAGGGAGAACACTGAAGCTTTCTTT

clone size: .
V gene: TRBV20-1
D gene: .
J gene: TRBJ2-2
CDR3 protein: CSARDRQVGELFF
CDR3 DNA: TGCAGTGCTAGAGATCGACAGGTCGGGGAGCTGTTTTTT

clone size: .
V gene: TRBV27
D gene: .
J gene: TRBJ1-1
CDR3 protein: CASSLGGIGTEAFF
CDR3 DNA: TGTGCCAGCAGTTTAGGGGGAATCGGCACTGAAGCTTTCTTT

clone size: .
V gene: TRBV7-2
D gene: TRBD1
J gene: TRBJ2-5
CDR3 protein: CASSPFDRGETQYF
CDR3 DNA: TGTGCCAGCAGCCCATTCGACAGGGGTGAGACCCAGTACTTC

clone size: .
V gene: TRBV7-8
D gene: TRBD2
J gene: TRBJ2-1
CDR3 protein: CASSYETSGDEQFF
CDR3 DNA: TGTGCCAGCAGCTATGAGACTAGCGGCGATGAGCAGTTCTTC

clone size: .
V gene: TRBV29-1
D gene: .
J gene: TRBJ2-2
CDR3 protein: CSVLRNTGELFF
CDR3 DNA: TGCAGCGTTTTAAGAAACACCGGGGAGCTGTTTTTT

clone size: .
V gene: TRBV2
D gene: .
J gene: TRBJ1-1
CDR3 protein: CAGGGSGEAFF
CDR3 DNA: TGTGCGGGTGGAGGTTCGGGTGAAGCTTTCTTT

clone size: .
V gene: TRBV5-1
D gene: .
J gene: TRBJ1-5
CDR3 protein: CASSLGGYQPQHF
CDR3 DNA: TGCGCCAGCAGCTTGGGGGGATATCAGCCCCAGCATTTT

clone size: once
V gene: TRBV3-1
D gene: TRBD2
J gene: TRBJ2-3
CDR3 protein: CASSQPLAGYTDTQYF
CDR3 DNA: TGTGCCAGCAGCCAACCTCTAGCGGGGTACACAGATACGCAGTATTTT

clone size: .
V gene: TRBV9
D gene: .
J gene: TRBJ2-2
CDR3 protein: CASSKGGSGELFF
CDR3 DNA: TGTGCCAGCAGCAAAGGGGGGTCCGGGGAGCTGTTTTTT

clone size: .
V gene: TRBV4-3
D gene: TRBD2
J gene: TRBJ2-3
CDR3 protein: CASSQEPTSGASTDTQYF
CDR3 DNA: TGCGCCAGCAGCCAAGAACCAACTAGCGGTGCTAGCACAGATACGCAGTATTTT

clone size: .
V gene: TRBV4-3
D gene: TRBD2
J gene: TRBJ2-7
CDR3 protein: CASSQDKAGGLYEQYF
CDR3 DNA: TGCGCCAGCAGCCAAGATAAGGCGGGGGGGCTTTACGAGCAGTACTTC

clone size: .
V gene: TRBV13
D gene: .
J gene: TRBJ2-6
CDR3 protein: CASSFENSGANVLTF
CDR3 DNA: TGTGCCAGCAGCTTCGAGAACTCTGGGGCCAACGTCCTGACTTTC

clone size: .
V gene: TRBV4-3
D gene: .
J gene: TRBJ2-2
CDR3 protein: CASSQEVTGELFF
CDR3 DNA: TGCGCCAGCAGCCAAGAGGTCACCGGGGAGCTGTTTTTT

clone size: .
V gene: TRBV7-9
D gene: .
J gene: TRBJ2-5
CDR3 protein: CASGAGGFETQYF
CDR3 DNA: TGTGCCAGCGGAGCTGGGGGGTTTGAGACCCAGTACTTC

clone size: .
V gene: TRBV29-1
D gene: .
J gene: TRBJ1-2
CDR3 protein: CSVEEGNYGYTF
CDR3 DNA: TGCAGCGTTGAAGAGGGGAACTATGGCTACACCTTC

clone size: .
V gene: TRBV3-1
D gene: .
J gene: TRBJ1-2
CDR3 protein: CASSPGEFYGYTF
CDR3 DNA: TGTGCCAGCAGCCCAGGAGAATTCTATGGCTACACCTTC

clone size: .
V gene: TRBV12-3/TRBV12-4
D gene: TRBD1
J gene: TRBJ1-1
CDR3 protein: CASSGQGEAFF
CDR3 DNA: TGTGCCAGCAGCGGACAGGGGGAAGCTTTCTTT

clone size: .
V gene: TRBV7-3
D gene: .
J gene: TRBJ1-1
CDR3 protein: CASTLGMGDTEAFF
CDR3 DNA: TGTGCCAGCACCCTGGGGATGGGGGACACTGAAGCTTTCTTT

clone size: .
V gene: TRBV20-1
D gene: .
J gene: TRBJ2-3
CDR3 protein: CSARAPYRDINTDTQYF
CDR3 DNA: TGCAGTGCTAGGGCCCCTTATCGGGACATTAACACAGATACGCAGTATTTT

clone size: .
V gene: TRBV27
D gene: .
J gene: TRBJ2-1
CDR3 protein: CASSGRSYNEQFF
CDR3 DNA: TGTGCCAGCAGCGGTAGGTCCTACAATGAGCAGTTCTTC

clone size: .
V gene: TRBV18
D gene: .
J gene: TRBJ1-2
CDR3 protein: CASSPRGSDYGYTF
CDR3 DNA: TGTGCCAGCTCACCAAGGGGTTCGGACTATGGCTACACCTTC

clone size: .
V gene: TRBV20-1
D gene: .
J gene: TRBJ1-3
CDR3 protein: CSARGGSGNTIYF
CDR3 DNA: TGCAGTGCTAGAGGGGGGTCTGGAAACACCATATATTTT

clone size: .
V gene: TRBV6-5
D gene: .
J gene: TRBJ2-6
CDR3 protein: CASSLTPSGANVLTF
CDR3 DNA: TGTGCCAGCAGCCTCACCCCTTCTGGGGCCAACGTCCTGACTTTC

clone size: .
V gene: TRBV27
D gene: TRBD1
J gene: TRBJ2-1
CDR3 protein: CASRSQGAYNEQFF
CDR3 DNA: TGTGCCAGCAGAAGCCAGGGGGCGTACAATGAGCAGTTCTTC

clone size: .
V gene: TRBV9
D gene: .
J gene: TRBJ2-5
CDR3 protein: CASSVGVGRGEQETQYF
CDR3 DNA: TGTGCCAGCAGCGTGGGTGTGGGTAGAGGGGAGCAAGAGACCCAGTACTTC

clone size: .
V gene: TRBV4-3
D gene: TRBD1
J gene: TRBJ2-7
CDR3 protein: CASSQGTGREQYF
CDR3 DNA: TGCGCCAGCAGCCAAGGGACAGGTCGCGAGCAGTACTTC

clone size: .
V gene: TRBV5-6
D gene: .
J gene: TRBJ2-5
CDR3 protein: CASSLRLVMGETQYF
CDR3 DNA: TGTGCCAGCAGCCTCCGACTGGTCATGGGGGAGACCCAGTACTTC

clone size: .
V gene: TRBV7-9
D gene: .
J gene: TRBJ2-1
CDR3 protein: CASSLDVSSYNEQFF
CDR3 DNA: TGTGCCAGCAGCTTAGATGTGAGCTCCTACAATGAGCAGTTCTTC

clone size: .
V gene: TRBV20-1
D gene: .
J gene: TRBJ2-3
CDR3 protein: CSARDPIGDTQYF
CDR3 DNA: TGCAGTGCTAGAGATCCGATTGGAGATACGCAGTATTTT

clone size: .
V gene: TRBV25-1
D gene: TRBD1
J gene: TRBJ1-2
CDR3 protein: CASSAGQGDGYTF
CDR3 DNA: TGTGCCAGCAGTGCCGGACAGGGAGACGGCTACACCTTC

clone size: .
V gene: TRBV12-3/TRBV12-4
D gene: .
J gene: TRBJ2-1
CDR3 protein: CASSSLEYYNEQFF
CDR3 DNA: TGTGCCAGCAGTTCTTTGGAGTATTACAATGAGCAGTTCTTC

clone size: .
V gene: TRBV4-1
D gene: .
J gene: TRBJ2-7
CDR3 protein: CASSQDRQESSYEQYF
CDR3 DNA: TGCGCCAGCAGCCAAGATCGGCAGGAGAGCTCCTACGAGCAGTACTTC

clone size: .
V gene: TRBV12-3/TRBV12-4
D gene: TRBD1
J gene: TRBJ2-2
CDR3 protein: CASSGSTGPTDSGELFF
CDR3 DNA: TGTGCCAGCAGCGGGTCGACAGGGCCAACCGATTCCGGGGAGCTGTTTTTT

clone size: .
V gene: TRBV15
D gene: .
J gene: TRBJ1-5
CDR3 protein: CATSRDRTIGAMINQPQHF
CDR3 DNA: TGTGCCACCAGCAGAGATAGGACCATCGGGGCCATGATCAATCAGCCCCAGCATTTT

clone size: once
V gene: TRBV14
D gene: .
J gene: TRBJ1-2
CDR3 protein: CASSQVGTGGYTF
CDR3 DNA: TGTGCCAGCAGCCAAGTGGGGACCGGGGGCTACACCTTC

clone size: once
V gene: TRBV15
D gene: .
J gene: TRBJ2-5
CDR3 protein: CATSRTASGTQYF
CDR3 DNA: TGTGCCACCAGCAGGACAGCCTCGGGGACCCAGTACTTC

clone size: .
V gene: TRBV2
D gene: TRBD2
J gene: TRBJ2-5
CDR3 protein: CASRGTSGSQETQYF
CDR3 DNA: TGTGCCAGCAGGGGGACTAGCGGGAGTCAAGAGACCCAGTACTTC

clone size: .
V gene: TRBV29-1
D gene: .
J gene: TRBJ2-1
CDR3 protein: CSVVLTLTGRNEQFF
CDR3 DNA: TGCAGCGTTGTCCTTACCTTGACAGGGAGGAATGAGCAGTTCTTC

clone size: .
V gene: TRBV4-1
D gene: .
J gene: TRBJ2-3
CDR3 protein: CASSQDPGADTQYF
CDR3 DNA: TGCGCCAGCAGCCAAGATCCGGGCGCAGATACGCAGTATTTT

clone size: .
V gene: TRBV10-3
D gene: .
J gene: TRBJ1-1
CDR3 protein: CAISEERTEAFF
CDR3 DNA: TGTGCCATCAGCGAGGAGAGGACTGAAGCTTTCTTT

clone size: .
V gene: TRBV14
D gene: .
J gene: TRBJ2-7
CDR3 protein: CASSHGRIYEQYF
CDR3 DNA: TGTGCCAGCAGCCATGGACGGATCTACGAGCAGTACTTC

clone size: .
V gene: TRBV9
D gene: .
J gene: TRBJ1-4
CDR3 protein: CASSAGAATNEKLFF
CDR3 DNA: TGTGCCAGCAGCGCAGGGGCAGCAACTAATGAAAAACTGTTTTTT

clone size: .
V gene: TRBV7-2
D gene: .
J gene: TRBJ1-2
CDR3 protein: CASSPGREPWGYTF
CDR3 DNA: TGTGCCAGCAGCCCAGGGCGGGAACCGTGGGGCTACACCTTC

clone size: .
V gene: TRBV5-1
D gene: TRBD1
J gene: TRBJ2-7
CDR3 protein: CASSPGQGIYEQYF
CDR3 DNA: TGCGCCAGCAGCCCGGGACAGGGAATATACGAGCAGTACTTC

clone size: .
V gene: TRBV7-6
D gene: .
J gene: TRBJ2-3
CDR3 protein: CASSRPRDGQGDTQYF
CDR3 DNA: TGTGCCAGCAGCCGACCCCGGGACGGCCAGGGGGATACGCAGTATTTT

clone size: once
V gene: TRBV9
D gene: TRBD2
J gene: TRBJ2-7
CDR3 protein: CASSAGTSPHEQYF
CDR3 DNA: TGTGCCAGCAGCGCGGGGACTAGCCCCCACGAGCAGTACTTC